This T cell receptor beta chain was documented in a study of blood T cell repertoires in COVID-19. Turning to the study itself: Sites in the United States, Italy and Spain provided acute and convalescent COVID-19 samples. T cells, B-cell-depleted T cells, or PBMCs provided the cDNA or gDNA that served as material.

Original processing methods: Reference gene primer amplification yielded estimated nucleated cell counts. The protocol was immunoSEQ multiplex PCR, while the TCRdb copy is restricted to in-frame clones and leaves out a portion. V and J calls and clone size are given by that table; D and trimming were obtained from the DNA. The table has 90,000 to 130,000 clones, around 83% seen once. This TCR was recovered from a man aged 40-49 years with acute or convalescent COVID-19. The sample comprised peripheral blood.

The CDR3 here is CASSLPVGGSYNEQFF. The CDR3 nucleotides read TGTGCCAGCAGCTTACCCGTGGGGGGCTCCTACAATGAGCAGTTCTTC. The chain recombines TRBV7-8 with TRBJ2-1; D is perhaps TRBD2 (6 bases). There are 16 residues in the CDR3. Germline V lookup: CDR1 SGHVS, CDR2 FQNEAQ. Trimming shortened V by 2 bases and J by 0 bases, and 11 bases separated the two germline ends.